One and the same sample provided the 10 T cell receptor beta chains below, sequenced in a study of blood T cell repertoires in COVID-19. Profiled with immunoSEQ multiplex PCR; TCRdb holds only in-frame clones, not every one. The sample has around 200,000 clones; about 87% are singletons. The sample taken for sequencing was peripheral blood. The receptors shown here come from a man aged 55 to 69 who had recovered from COVID-19.

This chain uses TRBV30 with TRBJ1-2, with D uncertain. V shed 1 base and J shed 8 bases, with 8 bases lying between them. The CDR3 has 11 residues. Germline V lookup: CDR1 GTSNPN, CDR2 SVGIG (reference sequence). As DNA, the CDR3 is TGTGCCTGGAGTGCATCCATCGGCTACACCTTC. Translated: CAWSASIGYTF. Full variable domain (missing parts from reference TRBV30 and TRBJ1-2): SQTIHQWPATLVQPVGSPLSLECTVEGTSNPNLYWYRQAAGRGLQLLFYSVGIGQISSEVPQNLSASRPQDRQFILSSKKLLLSDSGFYLCAWSASIGYTFGSGTRLTVV.

This clone appeared a single time. The chain uses TRBV10-3 and TRBJ2-2; 7 positions match TRBD1. The CDR3 contains 14 residues. Trimming took 4 bases from V and 3 from J; bases not matched to a gene: 2. CDR1 and CDR2 (germline): ENHRY, SYGVKD. CDR3 nucleotides: TGTGCCATCAGTGCCGACAGGGACACCGGGGAGCTGTTTTTT. Translation gives CAISADRDTGELFF.

J is TRBJ1-4 and V is TRBV5-1, with TRBD1 identical over 9 bases. CDR3 length: 14 residues. With V trimmed by 4 bases and J by 8 bases, 6 bases remained unmatched. Looked up from germline, CDR1 is SGHRS and CDR2 is YFSETQ. The CDR3 nucleotides are TGCGCCAGCAGCACGGGACAGGGAGGCGAAAAACTGTTTTTT. Its protein product is CASSTGQGGEKLFF. The whole variable domain, filled in from reference TRBV5-1 and TRBJ1-4, reads KAGVTQTPRYLIKTRGQQVTLSCSPISGHRSVSWYQQTPGQGLQFLFEYFSETQRNKGNFPGRFSGRQFSNSRSEMNVSTLELGDSALYLCASSTGQGGEKLFFGSGTQLSVL.

V is TRBV3-1 (or the pseudogene TRBV3-2) and J is TRBJ2-5; 7 bases align to TRBD2. The J segment lost 1 base and the V segment lost 7 bases, leaving 3 bases of the junction unmatched. CDR3 length: 13 residues. Looked up from germline, CDR1 is LGHDT and CDR2 is YNNKEL (reference sequence). For the CDR3, the DNA is TGTGCCAGCAACCGGGGGGTCCAAGAGACCCAGTACTTC. The encoded protein is CASNRGVQETQYF.

The chain joins TRBV7-2 to TRBJ2-3, with TRBD2 matching 8 bases. The J segment lost 0 bases and the V segment lost 11 bases, leaving 10 bases of the junction unmatched. This CDR3 has 15 residues. Germline loops: CDR1 SGHTA, CDR2 FQGNSA. The CDR3 nucleotides read TGTGCCGGTCAGGAGCGGGGGTTTAGCACAGATACGCAGTATTTT. Translated, it gives CAGQERGFSTDTQYF.

In this sample, this clone turned up once. The chain links TRBV7-2 to TRBJ1-6; no firm D call. The V and J ends lost 4 bases and 7 bases respectively, with 14 bases between them. Germline V gene sequence: CDR1 SGHTA, CDR2 FQGNSA. The CDR3 sequence is 15 residues long. The chain's CDR3 is CASSSRTRGNSPLHF. DNA of the CDR3: TGTGCCAGCAGCTCCCGGACCCGAGGGAATTCACCCCTCCACTTT.

The chain carries TRBV4-3 and TRBJ2-4, with 9 bases identical to TRBD1. J lost 4 bases, V lost 0 bases, and 7 bases had no gene match. The CDR3 has 17 amino acids. In germline, CDR1 is LGHNA, CDR2 YSLEER. The CDR3 sequence is CASSQETGQGGKNIQYF. CDR3 bases: TGCGCCAGCAGCCAAGAGACGGGACAGGGTGGAAAAAACATTCAGTACTTC.

This clone was seen just once. This sequence joins TRBV28 and TRBJ1-4; TRBD1 might be the D (5 bases). The ends were cut back, 4 bases at V and 7 bases at J, with 16 bases in the middle. Germline CDR1 reads MDHEN; CDR2 reads SYDVKM. The CDR3 runs to 15 residues. The CDR3 DNA follows: TGTGCCAGCAGTTCTCCGGGCTCCCAGGGTGAAAAACTGTTTTTT. It is translated as CASSSPGSQGEKLFF.

This clone was picked up many times. This chain joins TRBV7-8 and TRBJ2-3; TRBD2 aligns across 8 bases. The CDR3 totals 15 residues. Losses at the gene ends were 5 bases for V and 4 bases for J; bases not matched to a gene: 8. CDR1 is SGHVS, CDR2 FQNEAQ, per germline. CDR3 protein: CASSARQRESDTQYF. DNA for the CDR3: TGTGCCAGCAGCGCTCGACAGCGGGAGTCAGATACGCAGTATTTT. Complete variable domain (other parts from reference TRBV7-8 and TRBJ2-3): GAGVSQSPRYKVAKRGQDVALRCDPISGHVSLFWYQQALGQGPEFLTYFQNEAQLDKSGLPSDRFFAERPEGSVSTLKIQRTQQEDSAVYLCASSARQRESDTQYFGPGTRLTVL.

The rearrangement links TRBV9 to TRBJ1-5; D might be TRBD1 (5 bases). Germline V gene lookup returns CDR1 SGDLS and CDR2 YYNGEE. Trimming left V 2 bases short and J 4 bases short, with 7 bases between. The CDR3 runs 13 residues. CDR3 protein: CASSVTGNQPQHF. The CDR3, as DNA: TGTGCCAGCAGCGTTACAGGTAATCAGCCCCAGCATTTT.